A selection of T cell receptor beta chains follows, all from one sample in a study of blood T cell repertoires in COVID-19. Here immunoSEQ multiplex PCR was the method, and the copy in TCRdb shows in-frame clones only, minus some. The sample records 120,000 or so clones, 80% being singletons. The specimen sequenced was peripheral blood. The source of these receptors is a man aged 65 to 79 with acute or convalescent COVID-19. The CDR3 runs from the conserved cysteine through the conserved F or W. A D gene is named only where the DNA matches it firmly. The size field is filled for only some rows; it gives once, few, many or a size class.

NA	NA	TRBV7-9	TRBJ1-2	CASSLLTGMGYGYTF	TGTGCCAGCAGCTTACTGACGGGAATGGGGTATGGCTACACCTTC
once	TRBD1	TRBV11-2	TRBJ1-1	CASSKQGIRTEAFF	TGTGCCAGCAGCAAACAGGGGATACGGACTGAAGCTTTCTTT
NA	NA	TRBV7-9	TRBJ2-5	CASSSDYQTQYF	TGTGCCAGCAGCTCGGACTATCAGACCCAGTACTTC
NA	NA	TRBV7-6	TRBJ1-5	CASSLESGFNQPQHF	TGTGCCAGCAGCTTAGAGTCCGGGTTCAATCAGCCCCAGCATTTT
NA	TRBD2	TRBV20-1	TRBJ2-7	CSAGGSFEQYF	TGCAGTGCCGGGGGGTCCTTCGAGCAGTACTTC
NA	TRBD2	TRBV25-1	TRBJ2-1	CASSGQKTSGGGGEQFF	TGTGCCAGCAGTGGACAAAAGACTAGCGGGGGTGGGGGTGAGCAGTTCTTC
NA	TRBD1	TRBV5-4	TRBJ2-7	CASSWRDRTHEQYF	TGTGCCAGCAGCTGGAGGGACAGGACCCACGAGCAGTACTTC
NA	NA	TRBV4-1	TRBJ1-5	CASSQVIQGNQPQHF	TGCGCCAGCAGCCAAGTTATTCAGGGCAATCAGCCCCAGCATTTT
NA	NA	TRBV29-1	TRBJ1-1	CSVGAHANTEAFF	TGCAGCGTTGGGGCGCATGCGAACACTGAAGCTTTCTTT
once	TRBD1	TRBV3-1/TRBV3-2	TRBJ1-1	CASSPGTGTRAEAFF	TGTGCCAGCAGCCCTGGGACAGGGACGAGGGCTGAAGCTTTCTTT
NA	TRBD1	TRBV6-6	TRBJ1-2	CASSSEDRWRGGYTF	TGTGCCAGCAGTTCAGAGGACAGGTGGAGGGGTGGCTACACCTTC
NA	TRBD2	TRBV5-1	TRBJ2-3	CASGSVAGSGAGTQYF	TGCGCCAGCGGCTCTGTGGCAGGGAGCGGGGCCGGTACGCAGTATTTT
NA	TRBD1	TRBV7-3	TRBJ2-1	CASSPGTGSNEQFF	TGTGCCAGCAGCCCCGGGACAGGGTCCAATGAGCAGTTCTTC
NA	TRBD1	TRBV24-1	TRBJ1-2	CATSDILDRVVYGYTF	TGTGCCACCAGTGACATCCTCGACAGGGTAGTCTATGGCTACACCTTC
NA	NA	TRBV5-1	TRBJ1-3	CASSLDRLSSGNTIYF	TGCGCCAGCAGCTTGGACCGGTTGAGCTCTGGAAACACCATATATTTT
NA	NA	TRBV19	TRBJ1-1	CASSIRRDTEAFF	TGTGCCAGTAGTATTAGACGGGACACTGAAGCTTTCTTT
NA	TRBD1	TRBV5-6	TRBJ1-2	CASSPAFDRDDGYTF	TGTGCCAGCAGCCCCGCGTTTGACAGGGACGATGGCTACACCTTC
NA	NA	TRBV30	TRBJ2-1	CAWSLDSSYNEQFF	TGTGCCTGGAGCCTAGACAGCTCCTACAATGAGCAGTTCTTC
NA	TRBD1	TRBV6-8	TRBJ1-3	CASLSGGAGTGNSGNTIYF	TGTGCCAGCCTATCTGGTGGTGCGGGGACAGGGAACTCTGGAAACACCATATATTTT
NA	NA	TRBV2	TRBJ1-2	CASIRGTNYGYTF	TGTGCCAGCATAAGGGGAACTAACTATGGCTACACCTTC
NA	NA	TRBV2	TRBJ2-2	CASSESRVTGELFF	TGTGCCAGCAGTGAGTCGAGGGTAACCGGGGAGCTGTTTTTT
NA	TRBD2	TRBV5-1	TRBJ2-2	CATRDTSGGTGELFF	TGCGCCACCCGCGACACTAGCGGGGGCACCGGGGAGCTGTTTTTT
NA	NA	TRBV4-1	TRBJ2-6	CASSPSVLSGANVLTF	TGCGCCAGCAGCCCGAGCGTCCTCTCTGGGGCCAACGTCCTGACTTTC
NA	TRBD2	TRBV3-1/TRBV3-2	TRBJ2-3	CASSLNSGGETDTQYF	TGTGCCAGCAGCCTAAATAGCGGGGGGGAGACAGATACGCAGTATTTT
NA	NA	TRBV11-2	TRBJ1-5	CASSTEGSRGQPQHF	TGTGCCAGCAGCACGGAGGGGTCCCGGGGGCAGCCCCAGCATTTT
NA	NA	TRBV4-1	TRBJ1-1	CASSQVDLVSYTEAFF	TGCGCCAGCAGCCAAGTAGATCTGGTTAGCTATACTGAAGCTTTCTTT
NA	TRBD2	TRBV28	TRBJ2-1	CASTITGTSGYEQFF	TGTGCCAGCACCATTACCGGGACTAGCGGCTATGAGCAGTTCTTC
NA	NA	TRBV7-2	TRBJ1-1	CASSLVGALGAFF	TGTGCCAGCAGCTTAGTGGGGGCCCTGGGAGCTTTCTTT
NA	NA	TRBV6-5	TRBJ2-2	CASSSNSYTGELFF	TGTGCCAGCAGCTCCAACAGCTACACCGGGGAGCTGTTTTTT
NA	TRBD1	TRBV18	TRBJ1-2	CASSPAGGGNGYTF	TGTGCCAGCTCACCAGCAGGGGGCGGAAACGGCTACACCTTC
once	NA	TRBV21-1	TRBJ1-6	CASSRGPPALHF	TGTGCCAGCAGCAGGGGCCCCCCAGCCCTCCACTTT
NA	NA	TRBV9	TRBJ2-1	CASSIVGGWKDNEQFF	TGTGCCAGCAGCATAGTAGGAGGGTGGAAAGACAATGAGCAGTTCTTC
NA	NA	TRBV7-2	TRBJ2-2	CASSLLTGNTGELFF	TGTGCCAGCAGCTTACTGACGGGGAACACCGGGGAGCTGTTTTTT
few	TRBD1	TRBV3-1/TRBV3-2	TRBJ1-1	CASSQAGAGGDAEAFF	TGTGCCAGCAGCCAAGCTGGAGCAGGGGGCGACGCTGAAGCTTTCTTT
NA	NA	TRBV6-5	TRBJ1-3	CASSYRNRAGNTIYF	TGTGCCAGCAGTTACAGGAACAGGGCCGGAAACACCATATATTTT
NA	TRBD2	TRBV5-1	TRBJ2-3	CASSLDSGLASTDTQYF	TGCGCCAGCAGCTTGGACTCGGGACTAGCGAGCACAGATACGCAGTATTTT
few	NA	TRBV2	TRBJ2-7	CASSELGQSEQYF	TGTGCCAGCAGTGAGCTCGGACAGAGCGAGCAGTACTTC
NA	NA	TRBV10-3	TRBJ2-7	CAIRQGGYEQYF	TGTGCCATTCGACAGGGAGGCTACGAGCAGTACTTC
NA	TRBD1	TRBV28	TRBJ1-5	CASSLVAPGQGFRSNQPQHF	TGTGCCAGCAGTTTGGTCGCCCCCGGACAGGGTTTTCGGAGCAATCAGCCCCAGCATTTT
NA	NA	TRBV29-1	TRBJ2-2	CSVVDSWELFF	TGCAGCGTCGTGGACAGCTGGGAGCTGTTTTTT
few	NA	TRBV5-6	TRBJ1-1	CASSGRRRNTEAFF	TGTGCCAGCAGCGGTCGAAGGAGGAACACTGAAGCTTTCTTT
NA	TRBD1	TRBV6-6	TRBJ2-2	CASREGTGWTGELFF	TGTGCCAGCCGCGAAGGGACAGGGTGGACCGGGGAGCTGTTTTTT
NA	TRBD2	TRBV20-1	TRBJ2-1	CSASFLPAASGNNEQFF	TGCAGTGCTAGTTTCCTCCCCGCGGCTAGCGGAAACAATGAGCAGTTCTTC
many	NA	TRBV6-5	TRBJ2-7	CASSPIGGHEQYF	TGTGCCAGCAGTCCTATCGGGGGGCACGAGCAGTACTTC
NA	TRBD2	TRBV3-1/TRBV3-2	TRBJ2-7	CASSPTVGLAPKPHF	TGTGCCAGCAGCCCCACCGTGGGACTAGCCCCAAAGCCTCACTTC
NA	NA	TRBV5-6	TRBJ1-6	CASSLRRSYNSPLHF	TGTGCCAGCAGCTTGCGCAGATCCTATAATTCACCCCTCCACTTT
NA	TRBD2	TRBV4-2	TRBJ2-2	CASSQALAGGPYTGELFF	TGTGCCAGCAGCCAGGCACTAGCGGGGGGGCCGTACACCGGGGAGCTGTTTTTT
once	NA	TRBV5-1	TRBJ1-6	CASTPGGVGSPLHF	TGCGCCAGCACCCCCGGGGGGGTGGGTTCACCCCTCCACTTT